This TCR beta chain was sequenced in a study of blood T cell repertoires in COVID-19. In the study's own analysis: Estimated nucleated cell counts came from reference gene primer amplification. The assay was immunoSEQ multiplex PCR, and TCRdb's table has in-frame clones only and misses some. That table supplies the V and J calls and clone size; D and trimming were determined from the DNA. The data contain 130,000 or so clones, about 86% of them singletons. The V end lost 6 bases, the J end lost 4 bases, and 16 bases lay between the germline ends. The CDR3 sequence is 14 residues long. In germline, CDR1 is SQVTM, CDR2 ANQGSEA.

The chain recombines TRBV29-1 with TRBJ1-3; D is unclear. The receptor was isolated from a woman aged 50 to 60 with acute or convalescent COVID-19. What was sequenced was peripheral blood. CDR3 sequence (DNA): TGCAGCGTGGAAAGCGTCGGCTCGGGAAACACCATATATTTT. Its protein is CSVESVGSGNTIYF.